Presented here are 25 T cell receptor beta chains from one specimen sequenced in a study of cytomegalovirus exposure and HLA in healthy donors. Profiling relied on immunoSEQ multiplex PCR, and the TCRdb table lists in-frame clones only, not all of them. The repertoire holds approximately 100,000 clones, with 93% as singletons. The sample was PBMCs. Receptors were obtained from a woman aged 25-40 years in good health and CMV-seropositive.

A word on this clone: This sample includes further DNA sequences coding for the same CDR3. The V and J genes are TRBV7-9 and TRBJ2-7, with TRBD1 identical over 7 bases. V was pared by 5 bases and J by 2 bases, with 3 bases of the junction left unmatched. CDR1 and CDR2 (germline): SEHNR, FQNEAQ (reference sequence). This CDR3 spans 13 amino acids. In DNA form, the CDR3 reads TGTGCCAGCAGCCTGGGGACAGCCTACGAGCAGTACTTC. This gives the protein CASSLGTAYEQYF.

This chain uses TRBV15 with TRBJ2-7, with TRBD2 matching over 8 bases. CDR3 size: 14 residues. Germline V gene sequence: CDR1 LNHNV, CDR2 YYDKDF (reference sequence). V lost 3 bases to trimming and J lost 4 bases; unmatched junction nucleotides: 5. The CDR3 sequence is CATSSRGGGYEQYF. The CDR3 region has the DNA TGTGCCACCAGCAGCCGGGGGGGCGGTTACGAGCAGTACTTC.

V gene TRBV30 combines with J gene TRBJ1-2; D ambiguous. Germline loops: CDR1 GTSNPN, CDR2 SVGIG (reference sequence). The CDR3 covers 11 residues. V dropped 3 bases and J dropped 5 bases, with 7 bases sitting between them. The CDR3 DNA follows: TGTGCCTGGAGCCCCGGGTATGGCTACACCTTC. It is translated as CAWSPGYGYTF. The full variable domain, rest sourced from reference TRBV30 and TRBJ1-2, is SQTIHQWPATLVQPVGSPLSLECTVEGTSNPNLYWYRQAAGRGLQLLFYSVGIGQISSEVPQNLSASRPQDRQFILSSKKLLLSDSGFYLCAWSPGYGYTFGSGTRLTVV.

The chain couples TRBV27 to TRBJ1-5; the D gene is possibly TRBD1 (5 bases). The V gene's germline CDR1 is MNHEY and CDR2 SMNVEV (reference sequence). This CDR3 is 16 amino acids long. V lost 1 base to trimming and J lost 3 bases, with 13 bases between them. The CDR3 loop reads CASSLLGQGNNQPQHF. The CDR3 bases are TGTGCCAGCAGTTTATTAGGGCAGGGCAACAATCAGCCCCAGCATTTT.

CDR3 in amino acids: CASSWGEDGSYEQYF. The CDR3 nucleotides are TGTGCCAGCAGTTGGGGAGAGGACGGATCCTACGAGCAGTACTTC. This chain joins TRBV5-4 and TRBJ2-7; a weak D match, TRBD2 (5 bases). The CDR3 runs to 15 residues. V gave up 5 bases and J gave up 1 base, with 16 bases separating them. Germline V CDR1 and CDR2: SGHNT, YYREEE (reference sequence).

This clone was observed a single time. CDR3 sequence: CASSEPAVGVGTGELFF. The CDR3 DNA reads as TGCGCCAGCAGTGAGCCCGCGGTTGGAGTCGGGACCGGGGAGCTGTTTTTT. The chain employs TRBV10-2 and TRBJ2-2; no clear D gene. V lost 2 bases and J lost 5, with 18 bases in between. Germline CDR1 WSHSY, CDR2 SAAADI. CDR3 size: 17 residues.

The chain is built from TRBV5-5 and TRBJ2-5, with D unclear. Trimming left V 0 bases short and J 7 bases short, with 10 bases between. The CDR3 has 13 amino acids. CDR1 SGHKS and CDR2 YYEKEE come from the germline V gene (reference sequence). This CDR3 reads CASSLDPPGTQYF. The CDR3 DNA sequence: TGTGCCAGCAGCTTGGACCCGCCGGGGACCCAGTACTTC.

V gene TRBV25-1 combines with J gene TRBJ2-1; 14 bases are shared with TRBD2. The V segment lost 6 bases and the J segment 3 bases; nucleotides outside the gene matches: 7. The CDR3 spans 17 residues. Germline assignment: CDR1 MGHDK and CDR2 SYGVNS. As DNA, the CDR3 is TGTGCCAGCAGGCCGGGGACTAGCGGGAGACGCTACAATGAGCAGTTCTTC. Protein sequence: CASRPGTSGRRYNEQFF.

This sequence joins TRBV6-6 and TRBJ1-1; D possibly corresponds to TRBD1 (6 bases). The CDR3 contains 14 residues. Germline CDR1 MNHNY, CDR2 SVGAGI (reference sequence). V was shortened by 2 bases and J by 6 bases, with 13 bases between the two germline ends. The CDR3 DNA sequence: TGTGCCAGCAGTTACGGGTGGGGGCTCCCTGAAGCTTTCTTT. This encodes CASSYGWGLPEAFF.

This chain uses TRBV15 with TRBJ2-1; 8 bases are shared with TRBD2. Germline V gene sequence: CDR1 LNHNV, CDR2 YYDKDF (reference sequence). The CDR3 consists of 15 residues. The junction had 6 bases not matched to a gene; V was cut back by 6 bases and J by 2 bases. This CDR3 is CATRLPGLAYNEQFF. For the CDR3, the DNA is TGTGCCACCAGATTACCGGGACTAGCCTACAATGAGCAGTTCTTC. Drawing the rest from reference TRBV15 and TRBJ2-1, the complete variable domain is DAMVIQNPRYQVTQFGKPVTLSCSQTLNHNVMYWYQQKSSQAPKLLFHYYDKDFNNEADTPDNFQSRRPNTSFCFLDIRSPGLGDTAMYLCATRLPGLAYNEQFFGPGTRLTVL.

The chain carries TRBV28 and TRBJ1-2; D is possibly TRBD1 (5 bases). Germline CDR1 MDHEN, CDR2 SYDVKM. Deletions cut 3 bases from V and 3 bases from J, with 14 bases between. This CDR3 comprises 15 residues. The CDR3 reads CASSFAAGRDYGYTF. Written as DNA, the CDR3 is TGTGCCAGCAGTTTCGCGGCAGGGAGGGACTATGGCTACACCTTC.

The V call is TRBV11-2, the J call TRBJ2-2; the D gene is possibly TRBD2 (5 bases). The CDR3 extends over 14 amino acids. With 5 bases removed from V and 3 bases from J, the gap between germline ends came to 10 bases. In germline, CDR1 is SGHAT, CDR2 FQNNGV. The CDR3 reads CASSKAADTGELFF. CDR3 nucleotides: TGTGCCAGCAGCAAAGCAGCGGACACCGGGGAGCTGTTTTTT. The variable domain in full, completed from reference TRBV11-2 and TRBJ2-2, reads EAGVAQSPRYKIIEKRQSVAFWCNPISGHATLYWYQQILGQGPKLLIQFQNNGVVDDSQLPKDRFSAERLKGVDSTLKIQPAKLEDSAVYLCASSKAADTGELFFGEGSRLTVL.

The CDR3 loop reads CASRRLNEQFF. For the CDR3, the DNA is TGTGCCAGTAGGCGATTAAATGAGCAGTTCTTC. This chain uses TRBV19 with TRBJ2-1; D is uncertain. V lost 6 bases to trimming and J lost 7 bases, with 7 bases between them. The CDR3 is 11 residues long. Germline values: CDR1 LNHDA, CDR2 SQIVND (reference sequence).

The CDR3 protein is CASSSRTDGNTIYF. The DNA of the CDR3 is TGTGCCAGCAGCTCCCGGACAGACGGAAACACCATATATTTT. The chain links TRBV7-9 to TRBJ1-3, with D maybe TRBD1 (6 bases). Germline CDR1 and CDR2: SEHNR and FQNEAQ (reference sequence). This CDR3 has 14 residues. V lost 4 bases and J 4 bases, leaving 11 bases between the germline ends.

The CDR3 is CASGLSGRGETQYF. For the CDR3, the DNA is TGTGCTAGTGGTTTAAGCGGGAGGGGGGAGACCCAGTACTTC. V and J are TRBV12-5 and TRBJ2-5, with 10 bases identical to TRBD2. Germline V gene lookup returns CDR1 LGHNT and CDR2 FRNRAP. The CDR3 consists of 14 residues. J gave up 5 bases and V 3 bases, and 3 bases lay outside the gene matches.

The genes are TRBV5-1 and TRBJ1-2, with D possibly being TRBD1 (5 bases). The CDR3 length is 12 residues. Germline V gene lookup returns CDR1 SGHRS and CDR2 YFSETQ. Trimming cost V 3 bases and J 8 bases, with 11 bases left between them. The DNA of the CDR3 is TGCGCCAGCAGCTCATCAGGGCTCGGCTACACCTTC. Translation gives CASSSSGLGYTF.

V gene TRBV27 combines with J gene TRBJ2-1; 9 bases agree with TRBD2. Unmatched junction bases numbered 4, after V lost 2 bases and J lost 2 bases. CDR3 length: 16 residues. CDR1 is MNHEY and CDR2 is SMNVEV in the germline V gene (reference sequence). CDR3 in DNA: TGTGCCAGCAGTTTAAAGTGGACTAGCGCCTACAATGAGCAGTTCTTC. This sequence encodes CASSLKWTSAYNEQFF.

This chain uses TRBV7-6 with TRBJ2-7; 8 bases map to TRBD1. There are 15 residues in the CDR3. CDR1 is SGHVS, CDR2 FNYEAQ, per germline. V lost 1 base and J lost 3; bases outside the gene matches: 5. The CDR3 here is CASSLVAGQDYEQYF. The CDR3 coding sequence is TGTGCCAGCAGCTTAGTTGCGGGACAGGACTACGAGCAGTACTTC.

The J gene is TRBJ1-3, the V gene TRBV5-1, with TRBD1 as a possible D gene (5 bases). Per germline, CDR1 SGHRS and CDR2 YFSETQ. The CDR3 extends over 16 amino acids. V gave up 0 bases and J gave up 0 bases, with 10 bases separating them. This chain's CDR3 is CASSLEGAHSGNTIYF. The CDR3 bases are TGCGCCAGCAGCTTGGAAGGGGCGCACTCTGGAAACACCATATATTTT.

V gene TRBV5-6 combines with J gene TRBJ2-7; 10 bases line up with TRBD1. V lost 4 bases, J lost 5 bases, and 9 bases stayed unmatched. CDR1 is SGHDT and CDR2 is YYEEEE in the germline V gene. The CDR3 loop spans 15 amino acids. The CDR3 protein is CASSTYGTGVNEQYF. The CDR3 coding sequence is TGTGCCAGCAGCACGTACGGGACAGGGGTGAACGAGCAGTACTTC.

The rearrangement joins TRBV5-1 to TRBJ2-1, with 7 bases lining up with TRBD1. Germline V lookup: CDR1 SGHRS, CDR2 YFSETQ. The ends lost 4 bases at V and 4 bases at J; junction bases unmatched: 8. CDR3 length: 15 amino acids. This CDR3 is CASSTGQRSYNEQFF. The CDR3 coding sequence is TGCGCCAGCAGCACGGGACAGCGCTCATACAATGAGCAGTTCTTC.

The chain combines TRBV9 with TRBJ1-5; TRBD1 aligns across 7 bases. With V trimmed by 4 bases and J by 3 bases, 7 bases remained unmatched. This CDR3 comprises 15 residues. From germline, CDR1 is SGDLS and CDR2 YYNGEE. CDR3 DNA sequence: TGTGCCAGCAGCCCGAGGGACAGCCACAATCAGCCCCAGCATTTT. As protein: CASSPRDSHNQPQHF.

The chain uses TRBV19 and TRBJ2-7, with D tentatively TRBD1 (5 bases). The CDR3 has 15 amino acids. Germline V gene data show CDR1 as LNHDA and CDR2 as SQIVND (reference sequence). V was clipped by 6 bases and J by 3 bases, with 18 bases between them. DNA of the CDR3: TGTGCCAGTAGGGACACCACCCTTCTTAACTACGAGCAGTACTTC. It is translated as CASRDTTLLNYEQYF.

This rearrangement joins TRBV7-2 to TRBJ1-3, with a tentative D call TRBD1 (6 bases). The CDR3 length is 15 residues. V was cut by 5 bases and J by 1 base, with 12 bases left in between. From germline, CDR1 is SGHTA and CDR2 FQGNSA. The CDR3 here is CASSNRVSSGNTIYF. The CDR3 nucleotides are TGTGCCAGCAGCAACAGGGTATCTTCTGGAAACACCATATATTTT.

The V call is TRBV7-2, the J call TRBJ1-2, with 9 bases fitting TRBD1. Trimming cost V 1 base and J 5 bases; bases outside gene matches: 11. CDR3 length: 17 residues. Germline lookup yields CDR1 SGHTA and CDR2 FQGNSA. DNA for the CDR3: TGTGCCAGCAGCTTAGTTAGGGGACAGGGTTTAAAATATGGCTACACCTTC. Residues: CASSLVRGQGLKYGYTF.